This TCR beta chain was recovered during a study of tumor and adjacent non-tumor tissue in lung cancer. On this clonotype: Antigen: not known.

This sample's RNA came from whole unsorted tissue. Findings and caveats of the study: Tumor tissue had significantly higher TCR diversity than normal lung.

The library came from three nested PCR rounds adapted from ARM-PCR protocols. TCRdb analysed the multiplex PCR reads with MiXCR anew, one entry per CDR3 protein. The table records some 100,000 distinct CDR3 sequences, around 75% of them present only once. Trimming left V 3 bases short and J 0 bases short, with 15 bases between. The CDR3 is 17 amino acids. CDR1 is MNHEY and CDR2 is SVGAGI in the germline V gene. What was sequenced was lung tumor tissue. The clonotype comes from a woman in her fifties or sixties with non-small cell lung cancer. The rearrangement joins TRBV6-5 to TRBJ2-1; D possibly matches TRBD1 or TRBD2 (7 bases each). The CDR3 region is CASSYVSRGGSYNEQFF. In DNA form, the CDR3 reads TGTGCCAGCAGTTATGTAAGCAGGGGGGGCTCCTACAATGAGCAGTTCTTC.